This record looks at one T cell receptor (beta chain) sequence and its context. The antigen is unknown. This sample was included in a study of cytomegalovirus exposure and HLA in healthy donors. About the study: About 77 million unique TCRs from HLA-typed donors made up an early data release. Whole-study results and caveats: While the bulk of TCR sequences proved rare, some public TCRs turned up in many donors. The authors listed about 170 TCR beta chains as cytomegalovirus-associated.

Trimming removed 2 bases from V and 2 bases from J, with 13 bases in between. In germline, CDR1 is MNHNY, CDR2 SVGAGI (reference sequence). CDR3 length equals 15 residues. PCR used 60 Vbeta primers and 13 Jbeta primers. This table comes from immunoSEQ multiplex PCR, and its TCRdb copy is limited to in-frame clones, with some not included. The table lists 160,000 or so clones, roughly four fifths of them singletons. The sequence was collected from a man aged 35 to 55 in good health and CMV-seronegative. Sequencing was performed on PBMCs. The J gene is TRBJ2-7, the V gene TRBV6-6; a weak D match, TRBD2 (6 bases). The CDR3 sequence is CASSYRAGRPYEQYV. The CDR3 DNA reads TGTGCCAGCAGTTACCGAGCGGGTAGGCCCTACGAGCAGTACGTC.